One sample yielded the 4 T cell receptor beta chains listed below, sequenced in a study of graft-versus-host responses after intestinal transplantation. TCRdb's copy holds only in-frame clones and misses some; the assay was immunoSEQ multiplex PCR. In the table there are over 40,000 clones, 90% to 95% of which are singletons. The source material was PBMCs, sampled 750 to 800 days after a first intestinal transplant, on the day of a second. These receptors were obtained from a human patient who received an intestinal transplant, so some T cells may come from the graft donor.

The chain employs TRBV9 and TRBJ2-5; 10 nucleotides agree with TRBD1. The germline V gene encodes CDR1 SGDLS and CDR2 YYNGEE. The CDR3 has 13 amino acids. J was trimmed by 9 bases and V by 3 bases; bases with no gene match: 5. CDR3 sequence: CASSEGQGGAQYF. DNA of the CDR3: TGTGCCAGCAGCGAAGGACAGGGGGGAGCCCAGTACTTC.

V is TRBV11-3 and J is TRBJ2-1; 12 bases are a match to TRBD2. This CDR3 contains 15 residues. V lost 5 bases and J lost 3; bases outside the gene matches: 2. Germline CDR1 reads SGHNT; CDR2 reads YENEEA. In nucleotides, the CDR3 is TGTGCCAGCAGCCCGGGACTAGCGGGCTACAATGAGCAGTTCTTC. Residues: CASSPGLAGYNEQFF.

This chain uses TRBV7-9 with TRBJ1-1; D call uncertain. The V gene's germline CDR1 is SEHNR and CDR2 FQNEAQ (reference sequence). V lost 1 base to trimming and J lost 2 bases, with 11 bases between them. The CDR3 consists of 15 residues. CDR3 sequence reads: CASSLDPDLNTEAFF. CDR3 coding DNA: TGTGCCAGCAGCTTAGACCCAGACCTCAACACTGAAGCTTTCTTT.

In its sample, this clone was seen a few times. This sequence joins TRBV6-5 and TRBJ1-1, with D hard to call. Trimming left V 2 bases short and J 0 bases short, with 10 bases between. Germline V gives CDR1 MNHEY, CDR2 SVGAGI. The CDR3 totals 15 residues. The CDR3 loop reads CASSYRRGMNTEAFF. The CDR3 DNA reads TGTGCCAGCAGTTACCGACGGGGTATGAACACTGAAGCTTTCTTT.